These 22 T cell receptor beta chains were sequenced from one sample in a study of T cell repertoires in cytomegalovirus infection. TCRdb fed the reads into MiXCR, producing one record per CDR3 protein. The table lists 400,000 to 550,000 distinct CDR3 sequences, about 11% of them singletons. Material for sequencing was PBMCs. The receptors derive from a human donor in good health (CMV status not recorded). Some clones in this sample may be carry-over from other donors' samples.

This clonotype was recorded a few times. The chain carries TRBV2 and TRBJ1-6; D possibly corresponds to TRBD1 (6 bases). The CDR3 contains 15 residues. V was shortened by 6 bases and J by 9 bases, with 18 bases between the two germline ends. Looked up from germline, CDR1 is SNHLY and CDR2 is FYNNEI. CDR3 DNA sequence: TGTGCCAGCAGCCCCGCGTCAGGGGAAGTTTCACCCCTCCACTTT. It translates to CASSPASGEVSPLHF.

The chain links TRBV20-1 to TRBJ2-5; 9 positions agree with TRBD1. V lost 7 bases and J lost 5; bases outside the gene matches: 8. CDR3 length: 13 residues. CDR1 DFQATT and CDR2 SNEGSKA come from the germline V gene (reference sequence). CDR3 loop: CSGLQGARETQYF. The CDR3 DNA sequence: TGCAGTGGCCTACAGGGGGCTCGGGAGACCCAGTACTTC.

This chain links TRBV6-5 with TRBJ2-6; TRBD1 aligns across 10 bases. V was pared by 6 bases and J by 4 bases, with 6 bases of the junction left unmatched. Germline V gene data show CDR1 as MNHEY and CDR2 as SVGAGI. This CDR3 has 16 residues. The CDR3 loop reads CASRRQGAQGANVLTF. The CDR3 coding sequence is TGTGCCAGCAGAAGACAGGGGGCGCAGGGGGCCAACGTCCTGACTTTC.

This clonotype was found a few times. The J gene is TRBJ1-5, the V gene TRBV18; D possibly corresponds to TRBD1 (5 bases). Germline CDR1 is KGHSH and CDR2 is LQKENI. Trimming pared 6 bases from V and 3 bases from J, leaving 9 bases between. The CDR3 runs to 13 residues. The CDR3 is CASSEGYNQPQHF. The CDR3 coding sequence is TGTGCCAGCTCTGAGGGGTACAATCAGCCCCAGCATTTT.

The table lists this clonotype with many counts. This chain connects TRBV12-3 or TRBV12-4 to TRBJ1-5; TRBD1 is a possible D gene (6 bases). V dropped 10 bases and J dropped 2 bases, with 21 bases sitting between them. There are 16 residues in the CDR3. CDR3 loop: CATSTGPMSGNQPQHF. Here the CDR3 DNA reads TGTGCCACCTCGACAGGCCCCATGTCGGGCAATCAGCCCCAGCATTTT.

This clonotype came up many times. This chain connects TRBV7-8 to TRBJ2-2, with D possibly TRBD2 on 6 matching bases. The CDR3 has 15 residues. Germline CDR1 reads SGHVS; CDR2 reads FQNEAQ. V lost 5 bases and J lost 5, with 15 bases in between. The CDR3 DNA follows: TGTGCCAGCAGCCCACGGGGGAAGAGGACCGGGGAGCTGTTTTTT. Its protein is CASSPRGKRTGELFF.

This clonotype was picked up many times. The chain employs TRBV28 and TRBJ2-5; D possibly corresponds to TRBD2 (5 bases). The V end was cut by 8 bases, the J end by 2 bases, with 15 bases between. CDR1 MDHEN and CDR2 SYDVKM come from the germline V gene. The CDR3 extends over 14 amino acids. CDR3 sequence reads: CASSSVGGQETQYF. In DNA, the CDR3 is TGTGCCAGCTCATCCGTAGGAGGACAAGAGACCCAGTACTTC.

Many counts were recorded for this clonotype. V usage is TRBV19 and J usage is TRBJ2-1; 9 bases fit TRBD1. The CDR3 covers 13 residues. V shed 5 bases, J shed 8 bases, and the junction held 4 bases outside the gene matches. Looked up from germline, CDR1 is LNHDA and CDR2 is SQIVND (reference sequence). CDR3 DNA: TGTGCCAGTAGTCCGCGACAGGGGGATGAGCAGTTCTTC. Translation: CASSPRQGDEQFF.

This clonotype has ten or more counts. The gene calls are TRBV12-3 or TRBV12-4 and TRBJ2-1; tentative D call: TRBD1 (5 bases). The CDR3 is made up of 14 amino acids. Trimming took 6 bases from V and 8 from J, leaving 17 bases between them. The CDR3 here is CASSPLRTWDEQFF. For the CDR3, the DNA is TGTGCCAGCAGCCCCTTGAGGACATGGGATGAGCAGTTCTTC.

This clonotype has only a few counts. The chain links TRBV27 to TRBJ2-3; TRBD1 is a possible D gene (6 bases). This CDR3 is built from 15 residues. Germline CDR1 reads MNHEY; CDR2 reads SMNVEV (reference sequence). The V end was cut by 5 bases, the J end by 3 bases, with 15 bases between. CDR3 residues: CASSPGAVPTDTQYF. CDR3 nucleotides: TGTGCCAGCAGTCCAGGGGCAGTTCCAACAGATACGCAGTATTTT.

The CDR3 spells CSAGPSFIYEQYF. The CDR3 bases are TGCAGCGCCGGGCCCTCCTTTATCTACGAGCAGTACTTC. This sequence joins TRBV20-1 and TRBJ2-7; D remains unclear. The CDR3 is 13 residues long. The germline V gene has CDR1 DFQATT and CDR2 SNEGSKA (reference sequence).

This chain joins TRBV5-6 and TRBJ2-2, with D tentatively TRBD2 (6 bases). The CDR3 length is 16 residues. Germline CDR1 and CDR2: SGHDT and YYEEEE. The germline V and J ends were trimmed by 6 bases and 1 base, with 16 bases remaining between them. The CDR3 is CASILWGLRNTGELFF. The CDR3 DNA sequence: TGTGCCAGCATTCTTTGGGGACTTAGGAACACCGGGGAGCTGTTTTTT.

The chain has TRBV10-3 and TRBJ2-1; 11 nucleotides line up with TRBD1. Losses at the gene ends were 6 bases for V and 8 bases for J; bases not matched to a gene: 6. There are 14 residues in the CDR3. Germline V CDR1 and CDR2: ENHRY, SYGVKD. The CDR3 is CAIRAEDRGHEQFF. In nucleotides, the CDR3 is TGTGCCATCAGGGCCGAGGACAGGGGGCATGAGCAGTTCTTC.

This clonotype was seen many times. This sequence joins TRBV12-3 or TRBV12-4 and TRBJ2-3, with D hard to call. V lost 3 bases, J lost 4 bases, and 11 bases lay in between. The CDR3 loop spans 14 amino acids. CDR3 amino acids: CASSFRKPPDTQYF. The CDR3 nucleotides read TGTGCCAGCAGTTTCAGGAAACCCCCAGATACGCAGTATTTT.

This clonotype was found a few times. The chain carries TRBV29-1 and TRBJ2-2; D call uncertain. The germline CDR1 and CDR2 sequences are SQVTM and ANQGSEA. The CDR3 sequence is 12 residues long. Trimming removed 4 bases at V and 7 bases at J, with 10 bases between. The CDR3 sequence is CSVVGFGGELFF. The DNA of the CDR3 is TGCAGCGTTGTCGGTTTCGGCGGGGAGCTGTTTTTT.

CDR3 nucleotides: TGCAGTGCTAGAGAGGTTTCAGGTGGGGGGCTCAATGAGCAGTTCTTC. This codes for CSAREVSGGGLNEQFF. The chain has TRBV20-1 and TRBJ2-1, with D tentatively TRBD1 or TRBD2 (6 bases each). V was cut by 0 bases and J by 6 bases, with 18 bases left in between. Germline-derived CDR1 and CDR2 are DFQATT and SNEGSKA (reference sequence). CDR3 length: 16 amino acids.

This clonotype was seen ten or more times. The chain carries TRBV12-3 or TRBV12-4 and TRBJ2-1; D unclear. This CDR3 region has 12 residues. Trimming removed 4 bases from V and 7 bases from J, with 8 bases in between. CDR3 region: CASSSLENEQFF. The CDR3 region has the DNA TGTGCCAGCAGTTCGCTCGAGAATGAGCAGTTCTTC.

This clonotype was detected many times. V and J are TRBV6-2 or TRBV6-3 and TRBJ2-1; 14 bases align to TRBD2. After removal of 0 bases from V and 6 bases from J, the junction contained 10 bases not matched to a gene. This CDR3 is 19 amino acids long. In germline, CDR1 is MNHEY, CDR2 SVGEGT. The CDR3 coding sequence is TGTGCCAGCAGTTACTCCGCGAGACTAGCGGGGGGGAACCCCAATGAGCAGTTCTTC. Encoded protein: CASSYSARLAGGNPNEQFF.

This clonotype was seen a handful of times. The chain is built from TRBV5-1 and TRBJ1-5, with TRBD1 matching 8 bases. This CDR3 contains 14 residues. CDR1 and CDR2 from the germline V gene are SGHRS and YFSETQ. V shed 4 bases, J shed 6 bases, and the junction held 6 bases outside the gene matches. This CDR3 reads CASSADRGSQPQHF. The CDR3 bases are TGCGCCAGCAGCGCTGACAGGGGCAGTCAGCCCCAGCATTTT.

The sample holds a few counts of this clonotype. The chain recombines TRBV11-2 with TRBJ2-7; the match to TRBD2 covers 13 bases. Germline V gives CDR1 SGHAT, CDR2 FQNNGV. V lost 2 bases and J lost 0; bases outside the gene matches: 4. This CDR3 region has 17 residues. In nucleotides, the CDR3 is TGTGCCAGCAGCTTAAGACTAGCGGGGGGAACCTCCTACGAGCAGTACTTC. Translation gives CASSLRLAGGTSYEQYF.

The V call is TRBV24-1, the J call TRBJ2-5; the match to TRBD2 covers 7 bases. With V trimmed by 1 base and J by 1 base, 2 bases remained unmatched. Germline V gene data show CDR1 as KGHDR and CDR2 as SFDVKD. The CDR3 runs to 15 residues. CDR3 protein: CATSDFGGGQETQYF. The DNA of the CDR3 is TGTGCCACCAGTGATTTCGGCGGGGGCCAAGAGACCCAGTACTTC.

The chain has TRBV10-3 and TRBJ2-3; D might be TRBD2 (5 bases). Germline CDR1 and CDR2: ENHRY and SYGVKD. Deletions cut 5 bases from V and 6 bases from J, with 15 bases between. There are 14 residues in the CDR3. In DNA form, the CDR3 reads TGTGCCATCAGTAAAGCGGACGAGGCGGATACGCAGTATTTT. It specifies CAISKADEADTQYF.